This is a list of T cell receptor beta chains from one sample in a study of tumor-infiltrating lymphocytes in localized non-small cell lung cancer. Libraries were prepared by immunoSEQ multiplex PCR; TCRdb keeps only in-frame clonotypes and omits some of them. The profile covers fewer than 3,500 clones, with more than 35% appearing a single time and approximately 19% taken by the ten largest. Sequencing input: uninvolved lung tissue not adjacent to the tumor. The source is a human donor with non-small cell lung cancer. CDR3s include the opening cysteine and the closing phenylalanine or tryptophan. Clone sizes are given selectively: once, few, many, or a class where the clone is expanded.

V gene: TRBV9
clone size: medium-sized
CDR3 protein: CASSAWGQGAPGELFF

V gene: TRBV30
clone size: once
CDR3 protein: CAWSVRTYAYNEQFF

V gene: TRBV11-1
clone size: NA
CDR3 protein: CASSLTGTTDTQYF

V gene: TRBV5-1
clone size: NA
CDR3 protein: CASSAGQGRDNEQFF

V gene: TRBV30
clone size: NA
CDR3 protein: CAWSLPGPQETQYF

V gene: TRBV28
clone size: NA
CDR3 protein: CASSLSPTGDTEAFF

V gene: TRBV6-5
clone size: once
CDR3 protein: CASSYSLDSSYEQYF

V gene: TRBV5-1
clone size: NA
CDR3 protein: CASSLMGVLGVNTEAFF

V gene: TRBV30
clone size: few
CDR3 protein: CAWRSKTGSGGNTIYF

V gene: TRBV30
clone size: few
CDR3 protein: CAWSRAPQTRSYEQYF

V gene: TRBV27
clone size: NA
CDR3 protein: CASRVNRDWPYEQYF

V gene: TRBV27
clone size: few
CDR3 protein: CASARGQSNTGELFF

V gene: TRBV7-2
clone size: NA
CDR3 protein: CASSFDTEAFF

V gene: TRBV10-1
clone size: NA
CDR3 protein: CAASGTQGGEQYF